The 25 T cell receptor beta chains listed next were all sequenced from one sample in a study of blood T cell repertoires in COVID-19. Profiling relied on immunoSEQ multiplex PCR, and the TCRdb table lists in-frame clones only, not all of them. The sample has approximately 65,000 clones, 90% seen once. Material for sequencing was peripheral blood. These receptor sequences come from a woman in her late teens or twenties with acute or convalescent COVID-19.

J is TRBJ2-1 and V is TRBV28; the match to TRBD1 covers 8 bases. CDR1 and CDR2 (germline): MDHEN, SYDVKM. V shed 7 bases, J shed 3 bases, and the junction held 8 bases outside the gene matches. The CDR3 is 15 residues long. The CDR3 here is CASIPSGTGYNEQFF. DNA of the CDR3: TGTGCCAGCATTCCTTCCGGGACAGGCTACAATGAGCAGTTCTTC.

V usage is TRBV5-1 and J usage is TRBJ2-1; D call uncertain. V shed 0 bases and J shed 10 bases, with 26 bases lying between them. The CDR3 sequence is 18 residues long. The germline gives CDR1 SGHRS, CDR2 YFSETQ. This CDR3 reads CASSLDSRLQSHEPEQFF. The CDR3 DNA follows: TGCGCCAGCAGCTTGGACAGTCGCCTACAATCCCACGAACCAGAGCAGTTCTTC.

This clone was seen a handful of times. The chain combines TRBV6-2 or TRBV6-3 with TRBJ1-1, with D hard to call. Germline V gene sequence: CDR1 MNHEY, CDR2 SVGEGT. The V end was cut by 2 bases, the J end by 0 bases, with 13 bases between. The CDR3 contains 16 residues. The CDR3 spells CASSYPTQFMNTEAFF. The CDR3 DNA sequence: TGTGCCAGCAGTTACCCGACACAGTTCATGAACACTGAAGCTTTCTTT.

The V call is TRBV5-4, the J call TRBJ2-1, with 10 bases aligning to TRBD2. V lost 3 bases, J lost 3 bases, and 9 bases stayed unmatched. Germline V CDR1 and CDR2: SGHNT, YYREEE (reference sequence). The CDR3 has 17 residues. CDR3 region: CASSSNLAGGSYNEQFF. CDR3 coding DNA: TGTGCCAGCAGCTCCAACTTAGCGGGGGGAAGCTACAATGAGCAGTTCTTC.

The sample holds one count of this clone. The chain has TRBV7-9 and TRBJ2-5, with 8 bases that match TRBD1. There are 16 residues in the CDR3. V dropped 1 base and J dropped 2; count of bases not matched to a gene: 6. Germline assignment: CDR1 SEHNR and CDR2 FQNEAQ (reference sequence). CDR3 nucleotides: TGTGCCAGCAGCTTAGGCGACAGGGGTGGACAAGAGACCCAGTACTTC. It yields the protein CASSLGDRGGQETQYF.

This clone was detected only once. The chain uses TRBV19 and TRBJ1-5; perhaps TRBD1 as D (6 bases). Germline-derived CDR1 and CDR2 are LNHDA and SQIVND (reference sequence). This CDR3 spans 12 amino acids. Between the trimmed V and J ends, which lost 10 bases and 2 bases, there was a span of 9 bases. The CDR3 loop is CATRQGNQPQHF. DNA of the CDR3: TGTGCCACACGACAGGGCAATCAGCCCCAGCATTTT.

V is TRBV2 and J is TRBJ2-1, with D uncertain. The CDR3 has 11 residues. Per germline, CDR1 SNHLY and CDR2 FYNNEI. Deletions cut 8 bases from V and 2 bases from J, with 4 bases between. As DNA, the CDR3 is TGTGCCAGCTCCGCCTACAATGAGCAGTTCTTC. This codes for CASSAYNEQFF.

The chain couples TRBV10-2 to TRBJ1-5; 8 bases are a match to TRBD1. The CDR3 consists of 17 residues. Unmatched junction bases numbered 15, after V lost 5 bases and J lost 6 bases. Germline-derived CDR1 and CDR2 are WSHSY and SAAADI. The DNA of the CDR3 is TGCGCCAGCAGTACCGGGACAGGACCCGTGGTGGGTCAGCCCCAGCATTTT. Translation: CASSTGTGPVVGQPQHF.

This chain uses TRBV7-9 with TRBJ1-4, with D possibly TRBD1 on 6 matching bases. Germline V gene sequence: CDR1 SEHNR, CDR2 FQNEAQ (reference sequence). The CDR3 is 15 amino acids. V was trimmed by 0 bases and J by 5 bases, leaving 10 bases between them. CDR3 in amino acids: CASSLAARGNEKLFF. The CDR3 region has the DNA TGTGCCAGCAGCTTAGCCGCCAGGGGAAATGAAAAACTGTTTTTT.

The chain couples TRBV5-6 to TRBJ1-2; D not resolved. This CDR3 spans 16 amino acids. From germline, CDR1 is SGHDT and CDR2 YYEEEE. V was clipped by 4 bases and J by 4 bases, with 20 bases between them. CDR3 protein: CASSERSEPEGYGYTF. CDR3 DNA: TGTGCCAGCAGCGAGCGGTCAGAACCTGAGGGCTATGGCTACACCTTC.

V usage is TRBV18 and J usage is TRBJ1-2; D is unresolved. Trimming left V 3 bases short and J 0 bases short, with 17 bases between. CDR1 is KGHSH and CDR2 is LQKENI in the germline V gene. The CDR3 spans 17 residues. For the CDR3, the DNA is TGTGCCAGCTCACCGCGCACCGAACAGACAACTAACTATGGCTACACCTTC. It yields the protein CASSPRTEQTTNYGYTF.

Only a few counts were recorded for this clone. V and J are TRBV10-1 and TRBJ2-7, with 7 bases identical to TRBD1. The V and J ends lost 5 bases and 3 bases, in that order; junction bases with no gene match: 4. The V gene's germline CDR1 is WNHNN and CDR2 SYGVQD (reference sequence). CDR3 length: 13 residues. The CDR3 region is CASSLGTDYEQYF. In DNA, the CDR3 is TGCGCCAGCAGTCTTGGGACAGACTACGAGCAGTACTTC.

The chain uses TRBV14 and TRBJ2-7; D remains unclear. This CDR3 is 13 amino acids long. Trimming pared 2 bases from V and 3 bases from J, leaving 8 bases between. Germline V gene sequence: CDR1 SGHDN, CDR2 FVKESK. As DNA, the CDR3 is TGTGCCAGCAGCCAATACGGAGACTACGAGCAGTACTTC. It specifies CASSQYGDYEQYF. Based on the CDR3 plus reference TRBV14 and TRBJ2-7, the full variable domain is EAGVTQFPSHSVIEKGQTVTLRCDPISGHDNLYWYRRVMGKEIKFLLHFVKESKQDESGMPNNRFLAERTGGTYSTLKVQPAELEDSGVYFCASSQYGDYEQYFGPGTRLTVT.

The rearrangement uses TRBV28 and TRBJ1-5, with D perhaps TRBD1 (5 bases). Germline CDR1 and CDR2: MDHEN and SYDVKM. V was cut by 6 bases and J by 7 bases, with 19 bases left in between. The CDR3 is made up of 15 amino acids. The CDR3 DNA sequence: TGTGCCAGCAGCCCCCCGAGCGGGGGTAGGCAGCCCCAGCATTTT. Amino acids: CASSPPSGGRQPQHF.

The CDR3 protein is CASSLSGSNQPQHF. CDR3 coding DNA: TGTGCCAGCAGTTTGTCCGGGAGCAATCAGCCCCAGCATTTT. V and J are TRBV28 and TRBJ1-5; D ambiguous. Germline V gives CDR1 MDHEN, CDR2 SYDVKM. The length of the CDR3 is 14 residues. V lost 3 bases to trimming and J lost 1 base, with 7 bases between them.

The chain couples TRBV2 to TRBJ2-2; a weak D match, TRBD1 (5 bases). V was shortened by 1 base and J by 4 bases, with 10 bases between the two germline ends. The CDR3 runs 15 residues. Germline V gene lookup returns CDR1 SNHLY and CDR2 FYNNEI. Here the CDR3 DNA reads TGTGCCAGCAGTGAAGACAGGTCGGTCACCGGGGAGCTGTTTTTT. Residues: CASSEDRSVTGELFF.

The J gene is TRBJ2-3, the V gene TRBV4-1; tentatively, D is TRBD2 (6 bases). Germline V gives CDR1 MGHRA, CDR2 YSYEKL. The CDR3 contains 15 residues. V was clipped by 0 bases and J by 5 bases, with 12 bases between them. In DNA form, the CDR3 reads TGCGCCAGCAGCCAAGATCTCGGGGGAGGAGATACGCAGTATTTT. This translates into CASSQDLGGGDTQYF.

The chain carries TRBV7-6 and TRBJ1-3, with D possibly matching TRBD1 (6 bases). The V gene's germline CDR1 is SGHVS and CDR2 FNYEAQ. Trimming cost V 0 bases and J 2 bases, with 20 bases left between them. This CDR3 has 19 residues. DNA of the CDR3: TGTGCCAGCAGCTTAGCGTCAGTTACTCAGGGGTTCCCTGGAAACACCATATATTTT. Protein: CASSLASVTQGFPGNTIYF.

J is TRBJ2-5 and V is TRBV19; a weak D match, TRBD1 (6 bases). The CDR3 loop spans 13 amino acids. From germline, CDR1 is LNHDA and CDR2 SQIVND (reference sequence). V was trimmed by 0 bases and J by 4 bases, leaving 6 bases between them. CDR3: CASSIDRGETQYF. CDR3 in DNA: TGTGCCAGTAGTATAGACAGGGGAGAGACCCAGTACTTC.

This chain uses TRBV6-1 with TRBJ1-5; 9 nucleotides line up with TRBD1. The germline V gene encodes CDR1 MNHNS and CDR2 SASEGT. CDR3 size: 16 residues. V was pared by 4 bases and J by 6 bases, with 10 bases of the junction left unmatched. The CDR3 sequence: CASSVRTGVLSQPQHF. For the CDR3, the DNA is TGTGCCAGCAGTGTCCGGACAGGGGTTTTGAGTCAGCCCCAGCATTTT.

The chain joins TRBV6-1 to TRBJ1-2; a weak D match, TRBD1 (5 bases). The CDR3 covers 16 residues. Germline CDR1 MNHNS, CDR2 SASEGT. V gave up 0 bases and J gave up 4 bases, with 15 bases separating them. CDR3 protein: CASSEALNRPLYGYTF. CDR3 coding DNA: TGTGCCAGCAGTGAAGCGCTTAACAGGCCCCTCTATGGCTACACCTTC.

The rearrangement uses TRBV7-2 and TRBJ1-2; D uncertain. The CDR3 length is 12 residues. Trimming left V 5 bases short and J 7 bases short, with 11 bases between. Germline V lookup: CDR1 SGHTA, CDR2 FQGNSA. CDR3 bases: TGTGCCAGCAGCCTAAGATACTCTGGCTACACCTTC. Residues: CASSLRYSGYTF.

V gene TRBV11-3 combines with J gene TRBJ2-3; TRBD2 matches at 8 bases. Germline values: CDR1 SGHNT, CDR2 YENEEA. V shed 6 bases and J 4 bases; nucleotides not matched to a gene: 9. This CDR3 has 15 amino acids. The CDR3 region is CASRNPGGPPDTQYF. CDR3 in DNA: TGTGCCAGCAGAAATCCGGGGGGGCCCCCAGATACGCAGTATTTT.

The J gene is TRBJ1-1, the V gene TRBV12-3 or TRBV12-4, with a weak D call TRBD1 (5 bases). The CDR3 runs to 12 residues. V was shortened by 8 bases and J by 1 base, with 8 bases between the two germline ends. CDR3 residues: CASGTGNTEAFF. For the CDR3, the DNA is TGTGCCAGCGGTACAGGGAACACTGAAGCTTTCTTT.

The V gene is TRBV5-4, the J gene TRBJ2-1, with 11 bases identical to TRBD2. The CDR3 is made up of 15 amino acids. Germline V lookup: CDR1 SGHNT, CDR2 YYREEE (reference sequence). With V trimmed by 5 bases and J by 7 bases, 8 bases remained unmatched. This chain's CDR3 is CASRPLAGGRNEQFF. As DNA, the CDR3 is TGTGCCAGCAGGCCGCTAGCGGGAGGACGGAATGAGCAGTTCTTC. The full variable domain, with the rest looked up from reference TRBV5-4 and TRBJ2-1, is ETGVTQSPTHLIKTRGQQVTLRCSSQSGHNTVSWYQQALGQGPQFIFQYYREEENGRGNFPPRFSGLQFPNYSSELNVNALELDDSALYLCASRPLAGGRNEQFFGPGTRLTVL.